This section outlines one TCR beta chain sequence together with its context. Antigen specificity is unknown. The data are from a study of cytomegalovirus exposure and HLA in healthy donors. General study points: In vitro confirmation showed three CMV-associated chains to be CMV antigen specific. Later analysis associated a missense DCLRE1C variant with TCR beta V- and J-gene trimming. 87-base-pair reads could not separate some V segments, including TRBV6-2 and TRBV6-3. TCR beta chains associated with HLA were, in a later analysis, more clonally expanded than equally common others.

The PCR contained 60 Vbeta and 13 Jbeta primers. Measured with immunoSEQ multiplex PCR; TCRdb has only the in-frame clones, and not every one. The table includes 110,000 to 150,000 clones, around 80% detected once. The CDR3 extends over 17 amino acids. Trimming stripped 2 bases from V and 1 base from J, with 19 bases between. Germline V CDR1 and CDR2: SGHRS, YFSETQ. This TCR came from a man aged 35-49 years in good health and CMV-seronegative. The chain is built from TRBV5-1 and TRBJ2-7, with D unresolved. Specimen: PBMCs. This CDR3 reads CASSLVAAKTLSYEQYF. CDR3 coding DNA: TGCGCCAGCAGCTTAGTGGCGGCAAAGACCCTTTCCTACGAGCAGTACTTC.